These 18 T cell receptor beta chains came from one sample sequenced in a study of shared clonotypes between healthy human individuals. Sequencing was performed with immunoSEQ multiplex PCR; in TCRdb, only in-frame clones are kept and a portion is missing. Of some 500,000 clones listed, approximately 79% are singletons. Sequences were obtained from PBMCs. The receptors stem from a woman in her forties in good health. Some clones in this sample may be carry-over from other donors' samples.

The V and J genes are TRBV19 and TRBJ1-5, with TRBD1 matching over 7 bases. The CDR3 extends over 13 amino acids. CDR1 LNHDA and CDR2 SQIVND come from the germline V gene (reference sequence). V shed 3 bases, J shed 7 bases, and the junction held 3 bases outside the gene matches. The CDR3 is CASSIDREQPQHF. Here the CDR3 DNA reads TGTGCCAGTAGTATCGACAGGGAACAGCCCCAGCATTTT.

Concerning this clone itself: Just one base apart from a much larger clone, this may be a read error. The chain links TRBV7-3 to TRBJ1-1; tentatively, D is TRBD1 (6 bases). In germline, CDR1 is SGHTA, CDR2 FQGTGA. V was trimmed by 2 bases and J by 4 bases, leaving 8 bases between them. The CDR3 is made up of 13 amino acids. This chain's CDR3 is CASSLGGGTEAFF. The CDR3 DNA is TGTGCCAGCAGCTTAGGAGGGGGCACTGAAGCTTTCTTT.

The V gene is TRBV9, the J gene TRBJ1-4; D ambiguous. The germline gives CDR1 SGDLS, CDR2 YYNGEE. V was trimmed by 3 bases and J by 2 bases, leaving 11 bases between them. The CDR3 loop spans 15 amino acids. The CDR3 sequence: CASSAYPTTNEKLFF. The CDR3 DNA follows: TGTGCCAGCAGCGCTTACCCCACGACTAATGAAAAACTGTTTTTT.

This clone was recorded once. This CDR3 is missing its conserved last phenylalanine or tryptophan, likely due to a read error. The DNA is omitted, as the CDR3 cannot be located on it reliably, and the CDR3 follows TCRdb's listing. The J gene is TRBJ2-7, the V gene TRBV14; no check of the table's D call, TRBD1, against the DNA was made. Germline V gene lookup returns CDR1 SGHDN and CDR2 FVKESK. Inclusive of both ends, the CDR3 amounts to 10 amino acids. CDR3 protein: CASRRRPDRS.

This chain joins TRBV7-3 and TRBJ2-2; D call uncertain. Trimming took off 2 bases at V and 5 bases at J, with 6 bases between the two ends. Per germline, CDR1 SGHTA and CDR2 FQGTGA. CDR3 size: 13 residues. CDR3 DNA sequence: TGTGCCAGCAGCTTAGGTGGAACCGGGGAGCTGTTTTTT. Residues: CASSLGGTGELFF.

The V gene is TRBV5-1, the J gene TRBJ1-1; no firm D call. The V gene lost 3 bases and the J gene lost 1 base, with 13 bases spanning the gap. Germline V gene sequence: CDR1 SGHRS, CDR2 YFSETQ. The CDR3 contains 15 residues. This chain's CDR3 is CASSSDGPPNTEAFF. In DNA form, the CDR3 reads TGCGCCAGCAGCTCCGATGGACCGCCGAACACTGAAGCTTTCTTT.

The genes are TRBV4-3 and TRBJ2-5; TRBD1 matches at 11 bases. The V gene end was trimmed by 0 bases and the J gene end by 7 bases; junction bases not matched to a gene: 7. CDR3 size: 16 residues. Germline V gene sequence: CDR1 LGHNA, CDR2 YSLEER. CDR3 sequence: CASSQETGTGGWTQYF. The CDR3 DNA follows: TGCGCCAGCAGCCAAGAAACCGGGACAGGGGGTTGGACCCAGTACTTC.

This chain connects TRBV28 to TRBJ2-2, with 12 bases identical to TRBD2. The CDR3 totals 16 residues. Trimming took 1 base from V and 7 from J; bases not matched to a gene: 4. From germline, CDR1 is MDHEN and CDR2 SYDVKM. The CDR3 protein is CASSLLTSGSNGELFF. CDR3 bases: TGTGCCAGCAGTTTATTGACTAGCGGGAGTAACGGGGAGCTGTTTTTT.

V and J are TRBV6-4 and TRBJ1-2; 7 bases map to TRBD1. The CDR3 spans 16 residues. Trimming removed 4 bases from V and 4 bases from J; junction bases left unmatched: 12. Germline-derived CDR1 and CDR2 are MRHNA and SNTAGT. CDR3 bases: TGTGCCAGCAGTGCCACCATTGGGACAGAGGTCTATGGCTACACCTTC. Its translation is CASSATIGTEVYGYTF.

There are a few counts of this clone. This chain connects TRBV6-1 to TRBJ2-5; maybe TRBD2 (5 bases). The CDR3 has 13 residues. Germline-derived CDR1 and CDR2 are MNHNS and SASEGT. V lost 6 bases to trimming and J lost 7 bases, with 15 bases between them. CDR3 DNA sequence: TGTGCCAGCAGCACGGCCTCGGCGGGGACCCAGTACTTC. This sequence encodes CASSTASAGTQYF.

The chain links TRBV27 to TRBJ1-2, with 7 bases identical to TRBD1. Germline V CDR1 and CDR2: MNHEY, SMNVEV (reference sequence). Losses at the gene ends were 5 bases for V and 4 bases for J; bases not matched to a gene: 4. The CDR3 runs to 13 residues. CDR3 DNA sequence: TGTGCCAGCAGTCAGGGACAGCCCTATGGCTACACCTTC. This sequence encodes CASSQGQPYGYTF.

This clone was seen repeatedly, ten times or more. The J gene is TRBJ1-1, the V gene TRBV28, with D tentatively TRBD1 (6 bases). Trimming left V 5 bases short and J 9 bases short, with 16 bases between. CDR3 length: 13 residues. The germline V gene encodes CDR1 MDHEN and CDR2 SYDVKM. CDR3 bases: TGTGCCAGCAGTGAGACAGGAGGGGTTCAAGCTTTCTTT. The encoded protein is CASSETGGVQAFF. Using reference TRBV28 and TRBJ1-1 for the parts outside the CDR3, the full variable domain is DVKVTQSSRYLVKRTGEKVFLECVQDMDHENMFWYRQDPGLGLRLIYFSYDVKMKEKGDIPEGYSVSREKKERFSLILESASTNQTSMYLCASSETGGVQAFFGQGTRLTVV.

CDR3 in DNA: TGTGCCAGCGAGCGGGGGGTAAACTCCTACGAGCAGTACTTC. Amino acids: CASERGVNSYEQYF. V gene TRBV2 combines with J gene TRBJ2-7, with 9 nucleotides matching TRBD2. Germline V gene lookup returns CDR1 SNHLY and CDR2 FYNNEI. The CDR3 length is 14 residues. The trim removed 8 bases at V and 0 bases at J, leaving 5 bases unmatched. The full variable domain, in which reference TRBV2 and TRBJ2-7 provide the parts outside the CDR3, is EPEVTQTPSHQVTQMGQEVILRCVPISNHLYFYWYRQILGQKVEFLVSFYNNEISEKSEIFDDQFSVERPDGSNFTLKIRSTKLEDSAMYFCASERGVNSYEQYFGPGTRLTVT.

The V gene is TRBV11-2, the J gene TRBJ1-1, with TRBD1 matching over 9 bases. Germline CDR1 SGHAT, CDR2 FQNNGV. Losses at the gene ends were 5 bases for V and 0 bases for J; bases not matched to a gene: 4. The CDR3 contains 15 residues. The CDR3 bases are TGTGCCAGCAGCATGGACAGGGGCATGAACACTGAAGCTTTCTTT. This sequence encodes CASSMDRGMNTEAFF.

The chain's CDR3 is CASRGMMNTEAFF. DNA of the CDR3: TGTGCCAGCCGAGGGATGATGAACACTGAAGCTTTCTTT. This rearrangement joins TRBV6-5 to TRBJ1-1; no definite D call. CDR3 size: 13 residues. Germline lookup yields CDR1 MNHEY and CDR2 SVGAGI. With 8 bases removed from V and 0 bases from J, the gap between germline ends came to 10 bases.

This clone was detected only once. At the DNA level, this CDR3 is encoded by other sequences in the same sample as well. The CDR3 is CASSLSDYQPQHF. Here the CDR3 DNA reads TGTGCCAGCAGTTTATCAGATTATCAGCCCCAGCATTTT. The V gene is TRBV28, the J gene TRBJ1-5; D is uncertain. V was trimmed by 1 base and J by 5 bases, leaving 6 bases between them. The germline V gene has CDR1 MDHEN and CDR2 SYDVKM. The CDR3 spans 13 residues.

This chain connects TRBV11-2 to TRBJ2-1; possible D gene TRBD2, 6 bases. The CDR3 totals 18 residues. V lost 0 bases and J 0 bases, leaving 15 bases between the germline ends. The V gene's germline CDR1 is SGHAT and CDR2 FQNNGV. The CDR3 DNA follows: TGTGCCAGCAGCTTAGATCGTCTAGCGACCAGCTCCTACAATGAGCAGTTCTTC. This sequence encodes CASSLDRLATSSYNEQFF.

This clone appeared many times. This could be a read error, since a much larger clone is one nucleotide away. The rearrangement uses TRBV7-6 and TRBJ1-1; D is uncertain. V was trimmed by 5 bases and J by 1 base, leaving 8 bases between them. Looked up from germline, CDR1 is SGHVS and CDR2 is FNYEAQ. The CDR3 contains 13 residues. The CDR3 DNA follows: TGTGCCAGCAGCCCTGACACGAACACTGAAGCTTTCTTT. Encoded protein: CASSPDTNTEAFF.